The 32 T cell receptor beta chains below all came from one sample that was sequenced in a study. The sorted Tregs were CD4+CD25+CD127-/low cells. TCRdb reanalysed the 5' RACE reads using MiXCR and keeps one entry per CDR3 protein. The sample consists of 35,000 to 45,000 distinct CDR3 sequences, about a fifth of them appearing once. The source material was Tregs sorted from a lymph node. The receptors originated from a female donor with breast cancer.

This clonotype has ten or more counts. The CDR3 nucleotides read TGTGCCAGCAGGACTAGTGGCCCAGAGACCCAGTACTTC. Translation gives CASRTSGPETQYF. The rearrangement links TRBV6-1 to TRBJ2-5; D possibly corresponds to TRBD2 (6 bases). CDR1 and CDR2 (germline): MNHNS, SASEGT. V was cut by 6 bases and J by 4 bases, with 12 bases left in between. This CDR3 has 13 amino acids.

The chain carries TRBV4-1 and TRBJ2-7; the match to TRBD2 covers 15 bases. The CDR3 runs 17 residues. Germline V gives CDR1 MGHRA, CDR2 YSYEKL. V trimming: 2 bases; J trimming: 7 bases; junction bases outside the gene matches: 9. CDR3 in amino acids: CASSQYSGLAGGREQYF. The CDR3 DNA follows: TGCGCCAGCAGCCAATACTCCGGACTAGCGGGAGGGAGGGAGCAGTACTTC.

Many counts were recorded for this clonotype. The chain employs TRBV7-9 and TRBJ2-7; TRBD2 aligns across 7 bases. In germline, CDR1 is SEHNR, CDR2 FQNEAQ (reference sequence). CDR3 size: 13 residues. The J segment lost 3 bases and the V segment lost 3 bases, leaving 2 bases of the junction unmatched. The CDR3 protein is CASSLGGDYEQYF. The CDR3 nucleotides are TGTGCCAGCAGCTTGGGGGGGGACTACGAGCAGTACTTC. Complete variable domain (other parts from reference TRBV7-9 and TRBJ2-7): DTGVSQNPRHKITKRGQNVTFRCDPISEHNRLYWYRQTLGQGPEFLTYFQNEAQLEKSRLLSDRFSAERPKGSFSTLEIQRTEQGDSAMYLCASSLGGDYEQYFGPGTRLTVT.

This clonotype was found once. Being one base from a much bigger clone, this may be a read error. The chain is built from TRBV29-1 and TRBJ2-3; 9 bases line up with TRBD2. CDR3 size: 15 residues. Germline V gene sequence: CDR1 SQVTM, CDR2 ANQGSEA. The CDR3 coding sequence is TGCAGCGTTGAGGATTCTAGCGGGAACACAGGTACGCAGTATTTT. It codes for CSVEDSSGNTGTQYF.

The rearrangement joins TRBV6-6 to TRBJ2-1; 8 nucleotides agree with TRBD1. The CDR3 sequence is 15 residues long. The junction had 5 bases not matched to a gene; V was cut back by 2 bases and J by 5 bases. Germline V CDR1 and CDR2: MNHNY, SVGAGI (reference sequence). CDR3 bases: TGTGCCAGCAGTTACCCGGACAGGGTACACAATGAGCAGTTCTTC. Translation: CASSYPDRVHNEQFF.

This chain links TRBV4-2 with TRBJ2-1; maybe TRBD2 (6 bases). The CDR3 sequence is 18 residues long. The germline V gene encodes CDR1 LGHNA and CDR2 YNFKEQ. V shed 0 bases and J shed 5 bases, with 20 bases lying between them. In DNA form, the CDR3 reads TGTGCCAGCAGCCAAGATTACGGGGACGGGACTTACGACAATGAGCAGTTCTTC. Translation gives CASSQDYGDGTYDNEQFF.

Only a few counts were recorded for this clonotype. This chain links TRBV5-1 with TRBJ2-1; 16 nucleotides match TRBD2. The CDR3 extends over 15 amino acids. The V gene's germline CDR1 is SGHRS and CDR2 YFSETQ. Trimming removed 6 bases from V and 7 bases from J; junction bases left unmatched: 4. This CDR3 is CASTGLAGGPNEQFF. For the CDR3, the DNA is TGCGCCAGCACGGGACTAGCGGGAGGGCCGAATGAGCAGTTCTTC. The variable domain in full, with the rest retrieved from reference TRBV5-1 and TRBJ2-1, is KAGVTQTPRYLIKTRGQQVTLSCSPISGHRSVSWYQQTPGQGLQFLFEYFSETQRNKGNFPGRFSGRQFSNSRSEMNVSTLELGDSALYLCASTGLAGGPNEQFFGPGTRLTVL.

This clonotype has a handful of counts. This rearrangement joins TRBV28 to TRBJ1-1; unclear D gene. CDR3 length equals 13 residues. V shed 7 bases and J shed 0 bases, with 9 bases lying between them. Germline CDR1 reads MDHEN; CDR2 reads SYDVKM. DNA for the CDR3: TGTGCCAGCAAAGACACGTTGAACACTGAAGCTTTCTTT. It encodes CASKDTLNTEAFF. The whole variable domain, filled in from reference TRBV28 and TRBJ1-1, reads DVKVTQSSRYLVKRTGEKVFLECVQDMDHENMFWYRQDPGLGLRLIYFSYDVKMKEKGDIPEGYSVSREKKERFSLILESASTNQTSMYLCASKDTLNTEAFFGQGTRLTVV.

This clonotype has only a few counts. This rearrangement joins TRBV13 to TRBJ2-1, with TRBD2 identical over 10 bases. Germline V gives CDR1 PRHDT, CDR2 FYEKMQ (reference sequence). Trimming at V came to 0 bases and at J to 6 bases, leaving 8 bases not matched to a gene. The CDR3 loop spans 17 amino acids. CDR3 in DNA: TGTGCCAGCAGCTTAGGAGCAGCGGGAGGGCCGGGCAATGAGCAGTTCTTC. Encoded protein: CASSLGAAGGPGNEQFF.

In its sample, this clonotype was seen a few times. The J gene is TRBJ2-7, the V gene TRBV5-1; D remains unclear. V was pared by 1 base and J by 7 bases, with 12 bases between. The germline V gene has CDR1 SGHRS and CDR2 YFSETQ. The CDR3 extends over 13 amino acids. The CDR3 coding sequence is TGCGCCAGCAGCTTGAGGGCGGCGCGGGAGCAGTACTTC. Encoded protein: CASSLRAAREQYF.

The rearrangement uses TRBV5-5 and TRBJ1-1; D unclear. The CDR3 contains 13 residues. Germline-derived CDR1 and CDR2 are SGHKS and YYEKEE (reference sequence). The V and J ends lost 4 bases and 5 bases respectively, with 12 bases between them. The DNA of the CDR3 is TGTGCCAGCAGCCCCTGGACGGGGACTGAAGCTTTCTTT. This sequence encodes CASSPWTGTEAFF.

The chain has TRBV20-1 and TRBJ1-1; D gene ambiguous. Looked up from germline, CDR1 is DFQATT and CDR2 is SNEGSKA (reference sequence). V gave up 3 bases and J gave up 0 bases, with 5 bases separating them. The CDR3 is 12 residues long. The CDR3 DNA reads TGCAGTGCTAGTCGACTGAACACTGAAGCTTTCTTT. The encoded protein is CSASRLNTEAFF.

This clonotype was picked up many times. This chain uses TRBV5-6 with TRBJ2-5; 7 nucleotides line up with TRBD2. CDR3 length equals 13 residues. Germline V gene lookup returns CDR1 SGHDT and CDR2 YYEEEE. With V trimmed by 4 bases and J by 5 bases, 5 bases remained unmatched. This CDR3 is CASSRTSSETQYF. CDR3 nucleotide sequence: TGTGCCAGCAGCCGGACTAGTTCCGAGACCCAGTACTTC.

In its sample, this clonotype was seen a few times. The genes are TRBV3-1 and TRBJ2-1, with TRBD1 matching over 10 bases. The CDR3 runs 15 residues. The J segment lost 4 bases and the V segment lost 5 bases, leaving 5 bases of the junction unmatched. In germline, CDR1 is LGHDT, CDR2 YNNKEL (reference sequence). The CDR3: CASSETGGQYNEQFF. CDR3 DNA sequence: TGTGCCAGCAGCGAGACAGGGGGCCAATACAATGAGCAGTTCTTC.

Comment on this clonotype: A much bigger clone sits one base away, suggesting this may be a read error. V is TRBV5-6 and J is TRBJ2-1; D unclear. The V gene lost 4 bases and the J gene lost 2 bases, with 13 bases spanning the gap. The CDR3 is made up of 15 amino acids. Germline CDR1 is SGHDT and CDR2 is YYEEEE. CDR3 loop: CASSRITSAYNEQFF. The CDR3 DNA follows: TGTGCCAGCAGCCGCATCACGAGCGCCTACAATGAGCAGTTCTTC.

A word on this clonotype: Germline is not matched at one junction end, which may reflect a read error. The CDR3 region has the DNA TGTGCCAGCAGTTTAGGCGGTGCCTATGGCCACACCTTC. Its translation: CASSLGGAYGHTF. The V call is TRBV12-3 or TRBV12-4, the J call TRBJ1-2; D remains unclear. The CDR3 totals 13 residues.

The V gene is TRBV19, the J gene TRBJ2-3; D uncertain. V lost 3 bases, J lost 0 bases, and 13 bases lay in between. CDR3 length equals 16 residues. Germline lookup yields CDR1 LNHDA and CDR2 SQIVND (reference sequence). CDR3 sequence: CASSIFSTISTDTQYF. The DNA of the CDR3 is TGTGCCAGTAGTATCTTCAGTACGATTAGCACAGATACGCAGTATTTT.

In this sample, this clonotype turned up many times. This chain joins TRBV20-1 and TRBJ2-7; D remains ambiguous. The CDR3 length is 11 residues. The V end lost 6 bases, the J end lost 4 bases, and 10 bases lay between the germline ends. Per the germline V gene, CDR1 is DFQATT and CDR2 is SNEGSKA (reference sequence). The CDR3 DNA reads as TGCAGTGCCCGAAGAGTTTACGAGCAGTACTTC. The encoded protein is CSARRVYEQYF.

This clonotype was detected ten times or more. The chain combines TRBV20-1 with TRBJ2-3, with D hard to call. This CDR3 is built from 15 residues. Trimming left V 4 bases short and J 2 bases short, with 16 bases between. Germline V gene lookup returns CDR1 DFQATT and CDR2 SNEGSKA (reference sequence). The CDR3 region has the DNA TGCAGTGCTACGGCCCCTCGGTCGGACACAGATACGCAGTATTTT. As protein: CSATAPRSDTDTQYF.

This clonotype appeared many times. The chain links TRBV12-3 or TRBV12-4 to TRBJ1-4, with TRBD1 matching over 9 bases. CDR3 length equals 14 residues. Trimming at V came to 5 bases and at J to 4 bases, leaving 2 bases not matched to a gene. The CDR3 nucleotides read TGTGCCAGCAGTCCGGGACAGGGTAATGAAAAACTGTTTTTT. Amino acids: CASSPGQGNEKLFF.

The chain carries TRBV3-1 and TRBJ2-5; D is undetermined. Deletions cut 0 bases from V and 7 bases from J, with 0 bases between. This CDR3 region has 10 residues. The germline CDR1 and CDR2 sequences are LGHDT and YNNKEL (reference sequence). The CDR3 nucleotides read TGTGCCAGCAGCCAAGAGACCCAGTACTTC. It codes for CASSQETQYF.

This clonotype was counted ten times or more. The V gene is TRBV9, the J gene TRBJ1-2, with D perhaps matching TRBD1 (5 bases). Trimming shortened V by 6 bases and J by 3 bases, and 15 bases separated the two germline ends. The CDR3 extends over 14 amino acids. The germline V gene has CDR1 SGDLS and CDR2 YYNGEE. CDR3 sequence reads: CASTDSPTDYGYTF. The CDR3 nucleotides are TGTGCCAGCACTGACAGTCCCACCGACTATGGCTACACCTTC.

This chain uses TRBV20-1 with TRBJ1-2; 8 bases map to TRBD1. V trimming: 3 bases; J trimming: 4 bases; junction bases outside the gene matches: 4. CDR3 size: 13 residues. The germline gives CDR1 DFQATT, CDR2 SNEGSKA (reference sequence). The CDR3 sequence is CSARGTGSYGYTF. DNA for the CDR3: TGCAGTGCTAGGGGGACAGGCTCCTATGGCTACACCTTC.

The genes are TRBV13 and TRBJ2-3, with a tentative D call TRBD2 (6 bases). The V end was cut by 0 bases, the J end by 7 bases, with 11 bases between. This CDR3 comprises 14 residues. Looked up from germline, CDR1 is PRHDT and CDR2 is FYEKMQ (reference sequence). Here the CDR3 reads CASSLGTGRYTQYF. Here the CDR3 DNA reads TGTGCCAGCAGCTTAGGCACGGGGAGGTATACGCAGTATTTT. Full variable domain (remainder filled in from reference TRBV13 and TRBJ2-3): AAGVIQSPRHLIKEKRETATLKCYPIPRHDTVYWYQQGPGQDPQFLISFYEKMQSDKGSIPDRFSAQQFSDYHSELNMSSLELGDSALYFCASSLGTGRYTQYFGPGTRLTVL.

This clonotype occurred a few times. The genes are TRBV11-2 and TRBJ2-7; 8 bases match TRBD2. V shed 2 bases, J shed 3 bases, and the junction held 6 bases outside the gene matches. CDR1 and CDR2 from the germline V gene are SGHAT and FQNNGV. The CDR3 extends over 15 amino acids. CDR3 bases: TGTGCCAGCAGCTTAACGGAAGCGGGAGTCTACGAGCAGTACTTC. Translated, it gives CASSLTEAGVYEQYF.

This clonotype was found many times. The genes are TRBV4-1 and TRBJ2-5; 7 bases line up with TRBD1. CDR1 and CDR2 from the germline V gene are MGHRA and YSYEKL. This CDR3 is built from 14 residues. The V gene end was trimmed by 4 bases and the J gene end by 4 bases; junction bases not matched to a gene: 6. CDR3: CASSLQTGVETQYF. CDR3 DNA: TGCGCCAGCAGCCTACAAACAGGGGTAGAGACCCAGTACTTC.

The chain couples TRBV7-9 to TRBJ2-7; D may be TRBD1 (6 bases). This CDR3 has 13 residues. Trimming pared 6 bases from V and 1 base from J, leaving 10 bases between. Germline CDR1 is SEHNR and CDR2 is FQNEAQ (reference sequence). CDR3 coding DNA: TGTGCCAGCAGGGGGGACAAATCCTACGAGCAGTACTTC. Amino acid sequence: CASRGDKSYEQYF.

This clonotype showed up many times. The chain carries TRBV6-5 and TRBJ1-5; unclear D gene. The CDR3 is made up of 13 amino acids. Germline values: CDR1 MNHEY, CDR2 SVGAGI. V lost 4 bases, J lost 7 bases, and 11 bases lay in between. CDR3 in DNA: TGTGCCAGCAGTTTTGACATCCAACAGCCCCAGCATTTT. Protein sequence: CASSFDIQQPQHF.

On this clonotype: A single base separates this from a much larger clone, so it may be a read error. This chain uses TRBV9 with TRBJ2-2; D might be TRBD2 (5 bases). The CDR3 consists of 14 residues. Germline lookup yields CDR1 SGDLS and CDR2 YYNGEE. This CDR3 is CTSSVGGSIGELFF. DNA for the CDR3: TGTACCAGCAGCGTAGGAGGAAGCATCGGGGAGCTGTTTTTT.

The genes are TRBV15 and TRBJ1-4; D gene unclear. CDR3 length: 13 amino acids. CDR1 and CDR2 (germline): LNHNV, YYDKDF (reference sequence). Trimming stripped 5 bases from V and 0 bases from J, with 4 bases between. In nucleotides, the CDR3 is TGTGCCACCAGCTTTGCAACTAATGAAAAACTGTTTTTT. Its protein product is CATSFATNEKLFF.

This clonotype was picked up a small number of times. As DNA, the CDR3 is TGTGCCAGCAGTTTAGGACTAGCTCTACTCAGCACAGATACGCAGTATTTT. It encodes CASSLGLALLSTDTQYF. The chain uses TRBV12-3 or TRBV12-4 and TRBJ2-3; 7 bases map to TRBD2. The CDR3 is 17 residues long. Unmatched junction bases numbered 7, after V lost 1 base and J lost 0 bases.

The V call is TRBV14, the J call TRBJ2-2; D is possibly TRBD2 (6 bases). Germline V gene data show CDR1 as SGHDN and CDR2 as FVKESK. Trimming took off 1 base at V and 5 bases at J, with 14 bases between the two ends. CDR3 length: 16 residues. DNA of the CDR3: TGTGCCAGCAGCCAAGTCGGGAGCTGGCTTACCGGGGAGCTGTTTTTT. As protein: CASSQVGSWLTGELFF.